These 18 T cell receptor beta chains share one sample of origin, sequenced in a study of Graves' ophthalmopathy and Graves' hyperthyroidism. The TCR beta CDR3 regions underwent amplification from RNA transcripts. The first-round RT-PCR employed HTBI primers together with the Qiagen OneStep RT-PCR kit. A multiplex PCR was then performed as the second round. TCRdb reanalysed the multiplex PCR reads using MiXCR and keeps one entry per CDR3 protein. The sample consists of 300,000 to 450,000 distinct CDR3 sequences, about a sixth of them appearing once. Sequencing was carried out using peripheral blood. The receptors come from an adult woman with stable Graves' hyperthyroidism.

The chain is built from TRBV15 and TRBJ2-6, with D possibly TRBD1 on 6 matching bases. This CDR3 has 15 residues. Trimming stripped 5 bases from V and 0 bases from J, with 8 bases between. Germline loops: CDR1 LNHNV, CDR2 YYDKDF (reference sequence). Written as DNA, the CDR3 is TGTGCCACCAGCTGGGACATCTCTGGGGCCAACGTCCTGACTTTC. Protein product: CATSWDISGANVLTF.

This clonotype was counted between two and nine times. V usage is TRBV6-5 and J usage is TRBJ1-5; TRBD1 matches 7 bases. The V segment lost 3 bases and the J segment 7 bases; nucleotides outside the gene matches: 3. Germline CDR1 and CDR2: MNHEY and SVGAGI. The CDR3 runs 13 residues. CDR3 in DNA: TGTGCCAGCAGTTATGACAGGGCCCAGCCCCAGCATTTT. This gives the protein CASSYDRAQPQHF.

The CDR3 spells CATSTEREETQYF. CDR3 nucleotide sequence: TGTGCCACCAGTACCGAACGGGAAGAGACCCAGTACTTC. V and J are TRBV24-1 and TRBJ2-5; D gene ambiguous. There are 13 residues in the CDR3. Germline CDR1 reads KGHDR; CDR2 reads SFDVKD. Trimming shortened V by 6 bases and J by 3 bases, and 10 bases separated the two germline ends.

This clonotype was seen repeatedly, ten times or more. The rearrangement joins TRBV7-9 to TRBJ2-5; 8 nucleotides match TRBD1. The CDR3 totals 15 residues. Germline-derived CDR1 and CDR2 are SEHNR and FQNEAQ (reference sequence). The junction had 7 bases not matched to a gene; V was cut back by 2 bases and J by 5 bases. The CDR3 DNA sequence: TGTGCCAGCAGCTTAAGGCAGGGGGCGCATGAGACCCAGTACTTC. Translation gives CASSLRQGAHETQYF. Combining the CDR3 with reference TRBV7-9 and TRBJ2-5 gives the whole variable domain DTGVSQNPRHKITKRGQNVTFRCDPISEHNRLYWYRQTLGQGPEFLTYFQNEAQLEKSRLLSDRFSAERPKGSFSTLEIQRTEQGDSAMYLCASSLRQGAHETQYFGPGTRLLVL.

This clonotype was seen a handful of times. The rearrangement joins TRBV20-1 to TRBJ2-7; possibly TRBD2 for D (5 bases). Germline CDR1 reads DFQATT; CDR2 reads SNEGSKA (reference sequence). Trimming took 6 bases from V and 3 from J, leaving 18 bases between them. CDR3 length: 14 amino acids. The CDR3 here is CSAHQHVGNYEQYF. CDR3 DNA: TGCAGTGCCCACCAGCATGTCGGGAACTACGAGCAGTACTTC.

This clonotype was recorded at least ten times. J is TRBJ2-7 and V is TRBV27; D is possibly TRBD1 (5 bases). This CDR3 has 16 residues. From germline, CDR1 is MNHEY and CDR2 SMNVEV (reference sequence). V shed 4 bases and J shed 8 bases, with 24 bases lying between them. Written as DNA, the CDR3 is TGTGCCAGCAGTTCAAGAACAGGCCCCGTCCACTTTAAGCAGTACTTC. Protein: CASSSRTGPVHFKQYF.

In its sample, this clonotype was seen many times. The chain uses TRBV6-5 and TRBJ1-2; D is unresolved. V was pared by 6 bases and J by 4 bases, with 15 bases between. CDR3 length: 14 residues. CDR1 is MNHEY, CDR2 SVGAGI, per germline. In DNA form, the CDR3 reads TGTGCCAGCAGAACCCCCACGAACTCCTATGGCTACACCTTC. Translated: CASRTPTNSYGYTF.

This clonotype was counted only a few times. Given a much more abundant clone one base away, this may be a read error. The chain links TRBV20-1 to TRBJ2-5, with D maybe TRBD1 (6 bases). This CDR3 is 13 amino acids long. The germline V gene has CDR1 DFQATT and CDR2 SNEGSKA (reference sequence). As DNA, the CDR3 is TGCAGTGCTTTCGAGGGGGTCCAAGAGTCCCAGTACTTC. Protein: CSAFEGVQESQYF.

This chain joins TRBV6-5 and TRBJ1-2, with 8 positions matching TRBD1. Germline V gene sequence: CDR1 MNHEY, CDR2 SVGAGI. V was clipped by 3 bases and J by 3 bases; unmatched bases: 6. The CDR3 runs to 15 residues. CDR3 bases: TGTGCCAGCAGTTATCGGGCAGGGGGCTACTATGGCTACACCTTC. This translates into CASSYRAGGYYGYTF.

The V gene is TRBV3-1, the J gene TRBJ2-5; 7 bases align to TRBD1. The CDR3 is 16 residues long. Germline values: CDR1 LGHDT, CDR2 YNNKEL (reference sequence). The V segment lost 4 bases and the J segment 5 bases; nucleotides outside the gene matches: 13. CDR3 sequence: CASSPTQGTLGETQYF. CDR3 DNA sequence: TGTGCCAGCAGCCCTACACAGGGGACACTAGGGGAGACCCAGTACTTC.

V and J are TRBV27 and TRBJ1-2; D is ambiguous. This CDR3 spans 14 amino acids. The V gene lost 6 bases and the J gene lost 6 bases, with 17 bases spanning the gap. Looked up from germline, CDR1 is MNHEY and CDR2 is SMNVEV (reference sequence). The CDR3 loop is CASRDPADLNGYTF. The CDR3, as DNA: TGTGCCAGCAGAGACCCCGCCGACCTTAATGGCTACACCTTC.

In this sample, this clonotype turned up many times. This chain links TRBV6-1 with TRBJ1-1, with 8 nucleotides matching TRBD1. The junction had 6 bases not matched to a gene; V was cut back by 4 bases and J by 5 bases. The CDR3 totals 14 residues. CDR1 and CDR2 from the germline V gene are MNHNS and SASEGT. The CDR3, as DNA: TGTGCCAGCAGTGCGACAGGGGCAAGGACTGAAGCTTTCTTT. This translates into CASSATGARTEAFF.

Concerning this clonotype: A much larger clone differs by one base, so this may be a read error. This chain uses TRBV6-1 with TRBJ2-3, with D possibly being TRBD1 or TRBD2 (5 bases each). CDR1 is MNHNS, CDR2 SASEGT, per germline. This CDR3 region has 14 residues. In DNA form, the CDR3 reads TGTCCCAGCAGTGGGGGATCTATCACAGATACGCAGTATTTT. This sequence encodes CPSSGGSITDTQYF.

This clonotype was detected many times. The rearrangement joins TRBV11-3 to TRBJ2-7; perhaps TRBD2 as D (5 bases). The CDR3 has 14 residues. Trimming stripped 1 base from V and 2 bases from J, with 9 bases between. Germline values: CDR1 SGHNT, CDR2 YENEEA. For the CDR3, the DNA is TGTGCCAGCAGCTTAGGGAGGAACACCTACGAGCAGTACTTC. This translates into CASSLGRNTYEQYF.

This clonotype was counted many times. The chain has TRBV28 and TRBJ2-7; TRBD1 aligns across 9 bases. The CDR3 length is 15 residues. Looked up from germline, CDR1 is MDHEN and CDR2 is SYDVKM. Trimming took 4 bases from V and 4 from J; bases not matched to a gene: 8. The CDR3 coding sequence is TGTGCCAGCAGTTCGCATTCCGGGACAGGGTACGAGCAGTACTTC. Its protein is CASSSHSGTGYEQYF.

This clonotype was seen a few times. The chain uses TRBV6-1 and TRBJ2-7; D gene uncertain. Trimming pared 11 bases from V and 3 bases from J, leaving 20 bases between. The germline V gene encodes CDR1 MNHNS and CDR2 SASEGT. This CDR3 comprises 14 residues. CDR3: CAAARSRSSYEQYF. Here the CDR3 DNA reads TGTGCCGCCGCACGGTCGCGGAGCAGCTACGAGCAGTACTTC.

The sample holds many counts of this clonotype. The chain combines TRBV20-1 with TRBJ2-2; TRBD2 is a possible D gene (6 bases). Trimming took 3 bases from V and 5 from J, leaving 7 bases between them. This CDR3 is built from 12 residues. Germline V CDR1 and CDR2: DFQATT, SNEGSKA (reference sequence). The CDR3 sequence: CSASRGTGELFF. The DNA for the CDR3 is TGCAGTGCTAGTCGGGGGACCGGGGAGCTGTTTTTT.

This clonotype was counted only a few times. The chain uses TRBV7-2 and TRBJ2-2, with D hard to call. The CDR3 has 14 amino acids. Germline lookup yields CDR1 SGHTA and CDR2 FQGNSA. The V end was cut by 8 bases, the J end by 4 bases, with 14 bases between. The CDR3 nucleotides are TGTGCCAGCGGCCTCCCGATCCCCACCGGGGAGCTGTTTTTT. This sequence encodes CASGLPIPTGELFF.